What follows are 17 T cell receptor beta chains derived from one specimen sequenced in a study of a mutant IDH1 vaccine in newly diagnosed glioma (dated by TCRdb to the early 2020s). These receptors lack a known antigen. The time point label, read with the paper, signifies: week 5, during vaccination. Every vaccine dose consisted of 300 ug of a 20-mer mutant IDH1 peptide in Montanide, administered subcutaneously together with topical imiquimod. Library construction relied on the immunoSEQ multiplex PCR assay. TCRdb mirrors the immuneACCESS table, restricted to in-frame sequences. Some clones are absent from its copies; in checked studies, under half trace to an unresolved V gene, and the reason for the others is unknown. Here the sample has around 56,000 clones; roughly four fifths occur a single time. The top ten constitute roughly 3.5% of the sample. The sequencing here drew on PBMCs, taken from a glioma patient whose treatment included an IDH1 peptide vaccine. Receptors originate from a man aged 30 to 45 with glioma.

This sequence joins TRBV19 and TRBJ2-7; TRBD1 might be the D (6 bases). The germline V and J ends were trimmed by 5 bases and 4 bases, with 15 bases remaining between them. The CDR3 covers 14 residues. CDR1 is LNHDA and CDR2 is SQIVND in the germline V gene (reference sequence). The CDR3 spells CASSFGTGMYEQYF. The DNA for the CDR3 is TGTGCCAGTAGTTTCGGAACAGGGATGTACGAGCAGTACTTC.

The CDR3 region is CASSYPVSSPGDTQYF. In DNA, the CDR3 is TGTGCCAGCAGTTACCCCGTATCTAGCCCCGGAGATACGCAGTATTTT. The gene calls are TRBV6-6 and TRBJ2-3; a possible D gene is TRBD2 (5 bases). CDR3 length: 16 amino acids. V lost 2 bases and J lost 5, with 17 bases in between. The germline V gene encodes CDR1 MNHNY and CDR2 SVGAGI (reference sequence).

This clone was found a few times. The chain couples TRBV11-2 to TRBJ1-5; 9 bases line up with TRBD1. CDR1 is SGHAT, CDR2 FQNNGV, per germline. The CDR3 runs 14 residues. With V trimmed by 4 bases and J by 6 bases, 4 bases remained unmatched. CDR3 sequence: CASSSTGGTQPQHF. CDR3 DNA: TGTGCCAGCAGCTCTACAGGGGGCACTCAGCCCCAGCATTTT.

The sample holds a few counts of this clone. The rearrangement links TRBV28 to TRBJ1-1; the match to TRBD1 covers 8 bases. Germline CDR1 is MDHEN and CDR2 is SYDVKM. The V segment lost 7 bases and the J segment 4 bases; nucleotides outside the gene matches: 11. This CDR3 spans 15 amino acids. The CDR3 protein is CASNEPGGAGTEAFF. CDR3 in DNA: TGTGCCAGCAATGAGCCAGGGGGCGCGGGCACTGAAGCTTTCTTT.

The gene calls are TRBV14 and TRBJ2-1; D may be TRBD1 (6 bases). CDR1 and CDR2 from the germline V gene are SGHDN and FVKESK. V was shortened by 4 bases and J by 5 bases, with 12 bases between the two germline ends. The CDR3 has 14 amino acids. The CDR3, as DNA: TGTGCCAGCAGCCCCCAAACAGGGAACAATGAGCAGTTCTTC. Translating gives CASSPQTGNNEQFF.

The chain is built from TRBV7-8 and TRBJ2-7; 9 bases are shared with TRBD1. This CDR3 comprises 18 residues. The germline gives CDR1 SGHVS, CDR2 FQNEAQ. The J segment lost 4 bases and the V segment lost 3 bases, leaving 16 bases of the junction unmatched. CDR3 region: CASSLEGKRGTGKYEQYF. CDR3 DNA: TGTGCCAGCAGCTTGGAAGGAAAGAGGGGGACAGGGAAGTACGAGCAGTACTTC.

CDR3 sequence (DNA): TGTGCCAGCCGGGACAGTGGGAACGAGCAGTACTTC. It encodes CASRDSGNEQYF. V and J are TRBV30 and TRBJ2-5; TRBD1 matches at 7 bases. The J call is doubtful: the DNA matches TRBJ2-7 better. The CDR3 sequence is 12 residues long. CDR1 is GTSNPN and CDR2 is SVGIG in the germline V gene (reference sequence).

This rearrangement joins TRBV2 to TRBJ2-5; D unresolved. Judging by the DNA end, TRBJ2-7 fits better; the J call may be wrong. This CDR3 is built from 14 residues. Per the germline V gene, CDR1 is SNHLY and CDR2 is FYNNEI. CDR3 sequence: CASSSGRNSYEQYF. The DNA for the CDR3 is TGTGCCAGCAGCTCCGGACGGAATTCCTACGAGCAGTACTTC.

The V call is TRBV27, the J call TRBJ2-7, with unresolved D. The V gene lost 0 bases and the J gene lost 2 bases, with 11 bases spanning the gap. The length of the CDR3 is 15 residues. The V gene's germline CDR1 is MNHEY and CDR2 SMNVEV (reference sequence). CDR3 sequence reads: CASSLSLGLPYEQYF. DNA of the CDR3: TGTGCCAGCAGTTTATCATTGGGTTTACCCTACGAGCAGTACTTC.

The gene calls are TRBV27 and TRBJ2-7; 10 nucleotides line up with TRBD1. The CDR3 is 13 amino acids. CDR1 is MNHEY, CDR2 SMNVEV, per germline (reference sequence). J lost 6 bases, V lost 5 bases, and 4 bases had no gene match. The chain's CDR3 is CASSQTGGFEQYF. The CDR3 DNA reads as TGTGCCAGCAGTCAGACAGGGGGCTTCGAGCAGTACTTC.

The chain couples TRBV9 to TRBJ2-7; 9 bases match TRBD1. The CDR3 has 15 residues. V gave up 4 bases and J gave up 2 bases; unmatched junction bases: 7. Germline V CDR1 and CDR2: SGDLS, YYNGEE. CDR3 loop: CASSPAGTGTYEQYF. The CDR3, as DNA: TGTGCCAGCAGCCCGGCTGGGACAGGGACCTACGAGCAGTACTTC.

V is TRBV5-1 and J is TRBJ1-2; D is unclear. This CDR3 region has 13 residues. The germline V gene encodes CDR1 SGHRS and CDR2 YFSETQ. V dropped 0 bases and J dropped 13 bases, with 16 bases sitting between them. CDR3 coding DNA: TGCGCCAGCAGCTTGGCGGCAGGTACCGGCGGCACCTTC. This codes for CASSLAAGTGGTF.

J is TRBJ1-3 and V is TRBV19; perhaps TRBD1 as D (5 bases). The CDR3 spans 14 residues. The germline CDR1 and CDR2 sequences are LNHDA and SQIVND (reference sequence). The V and J ends lost 6 bases and 0 bases respectively, with 9 bases between them. The CDR3 DNA reads TGTGCCAGTAGGGGGGACCTCTCTGGAAACACCATATATTTT. Protein sequence: CASRGDLSGNTIYF.

The chain employs TRBV5-1 and TRBJ1-2, with 7 bases matching TRBD1. The CDR3 covers 14 residues. V trimming: 0 bases; J trimming: 2 bases; junction bases outside the gene matches: 1. Germline V gene sequence: CDR1 SGHRS, CDR2 YFSETQ. The CDR3: CASSLDRGNYGYTF. The CDR3 bases are TGCGCCAGCAGCTTGGACAGGGGCAACTATGGCTACACCTTC.

The chain combines TRBV10-3 with TRBJ2-1, with 9 bases identical to TRBD1. J was trimmed by 0 bases and V by 4 bases; bases with no gene match: 19. CDR3 length: 21 amino acids. CDR1 is ENHRY and CDR2 is SYGVKD in the germline V gene. The CDR3: CAISAPRTGVGAGISYNEQFF. In DNA form, the CDR3 reads TGTGCCATCAGTGCGCCTCGGACAGGGGTTGGAGCCGGAATCTCCTACAATGAGCAGTTCTTC.

This rearrangement joins TRBV7-8 to TRBJ2-3, with TRBD2 matching over 10 bases. The J segment lost 0 bases and the V segment lost 4 bases, leaving 4 bases of the junction unmatched. From germline, CDR1 is SGHVS and CDR2 FQNEAQ. The CDR3 has 16 residues. The CDR3 is CASSSGLAASTDTQYF. Here the CDR3 DNA reads TGTGCCAGCAGCTCTGGACTAGCGGCGAGCACAGATACGCAGTATTTT.

V usage is TRBV29-1 and J usage is TRBJ1-2; 7 bases line up with TRBD1. CDR1 SQVTM and CDR2 ANQGSEA come from the germline V gene. The CDR3 totals 12 residues. The J segment lost 5 bases and the V segment lost 5 bases, leaving 5 bases of the junction unmatched. CDR3 sequence: CSVHGDRYGYTF. DNA for the CDR3: TGCAGCGTTCATGGGGACAGATATGGCTACACCTTC.